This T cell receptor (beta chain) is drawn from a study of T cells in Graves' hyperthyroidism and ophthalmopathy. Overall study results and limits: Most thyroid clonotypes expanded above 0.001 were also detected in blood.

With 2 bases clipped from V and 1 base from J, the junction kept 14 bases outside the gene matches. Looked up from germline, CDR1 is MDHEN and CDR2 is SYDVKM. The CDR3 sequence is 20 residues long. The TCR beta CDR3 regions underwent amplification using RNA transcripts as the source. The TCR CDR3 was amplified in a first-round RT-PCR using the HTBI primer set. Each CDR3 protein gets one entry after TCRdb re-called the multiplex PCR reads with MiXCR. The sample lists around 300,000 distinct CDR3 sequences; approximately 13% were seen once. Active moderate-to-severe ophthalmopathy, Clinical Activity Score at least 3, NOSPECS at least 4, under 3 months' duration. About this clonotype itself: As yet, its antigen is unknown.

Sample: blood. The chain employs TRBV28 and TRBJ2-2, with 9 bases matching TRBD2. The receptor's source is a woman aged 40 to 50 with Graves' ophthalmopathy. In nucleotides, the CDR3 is TGTGCCAGCAGTTTAAATTTAGCGACTAGCGGACTCAAGAACACCGGGGAGCTGTTTTTT. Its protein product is CASSLNLATSGLKNTGELFF.